Listed below are T cell receptor beta chains from one sample, sequenced in a study of blood T cell repertoires in COVID-19. Profiling relied on immunoSEQ multiplex PCR, and the TCRdb table lists in-frame clones only, not all of them. The sample comprises 450,000 or so clones, over 85% of which are singletons, and roughly 0.84% rests with the top ten. Sequencing was carried out using peripheral blood. These receptor sequences come from a man aged 18-30 years with COVID-19, enrolled during active disease. Both conserved end residues are part of each CDR3. D genes are given only for firm matches. Only part of the rows carry a size: once, few, many, or a class if the clone is expanded.

size	D	V	J	DNA	CDR3
-	-	TRBV10-3	TRBJ2-1	TGTGCCATCAGCACCGGACAGGGAGGGGATGAGCAGTTCTTC	CAISTGQGGDEQFF
-	-	TRBV5-1	TRBJ2-7	TGCGCCAGCAGCTTGGCGACCGGGACTCAACGGAGTTGGTACTTC	CASSLATGTQRSWYF
few	TRBD2	TRBV24-1	TRBJ2-2	TGTGCCACCAGTGATCAGCGGGAGACCGGGGAGCTGTTTTTT	CATSDQRETGELFF
-	-	TRBV7-3	TRBJ1-1	TGTGCCAGCAGCTTGTCATCGAGGAACACTGAAGCTTTCTTT	CASSLSSRNTEAFF
-	-	TRBV2	TRBJ2-7	TGTGCCAGCAGTGAAAGAACAGTTGCCTACGAGCAGTACTTC	CASSERTVAYEQYF
few	-	TRBV20-1	TRBJ2-7	TGCAGTGCTAGAGATCTACGGGAGCAGTACTTC	CSARDLREQYF
-	TRBD2	TRBV5-1	TRBJ2-2	TGCGCCAGCAGCTTGCTAGCGGGAGTGATCGGCGGGGAGCTGTTTTTT	CASSLLAGVIGGELFF
-	-	TRBV7-9	TRBJ2-1	TGTGCCAGCAGCCCCCCTAAGCAGGGGACCTACAATGAGCAGTTCTTC	CASSPPKQGTYNEQFF
few	TRBD1	TRBV30	TRBJ1-1	TGTGCCTGGCGTCCCGGGACAGGGGGCTGGACTGAAGCTTTCTTT	CAWRPGTGGWTEAFF
-	TRBD1	TRBV29-1	TRBJ1-5	TGCAGCGTTCAGGGGGGCGGGCAGCCCCAGCATTTT	CSVQGGGQPQHF
-	TRBD1	TRBV5-8	TRBJ1-5	TGTGCCAGCAGCCCGACAGGGAATCAGCCCCAGCATTTT	CASSPTGNQPQHF
-	-	TRBV7-7	TRBJ2-3	TGTGCTAGCAGCTTTGAGCGCCCCTCGAGAGCAGATACGCAGTATTTT	CASSFERPSRADTQYF